This T cell receptor (beta chain) was sequenced in a study of T cell responses to AZD1222 COVID-19 vaccine. Overall study results and limits: A mostly white British donor set with more females was recruited, and clonal diversity was possibly underestimated. An increase in Spike-specific TCR breadth and depth was observed after two AZD1222 doses. Baseline seropositives among AZD1222 recipients totaled only six or seven.

Profiled with immunoSEQ multiplex PCR; TCRdb holds only in-frame clones, not every one. The sample carries around 44,000 clones, about 86% recorded once. This clone has just one count. The target antigen is unknown. Per germline, CDR1 SQVTM and CDR2 ANQGSEA. V was clipped by 5 bases and J by 7 bases; unmatched bases: 5. This CDR3 spans 13 amino acids. Researchers grouped second doses given at about 4 or about 12 weeks into one pool. The chain carries TRBV29-1 and TRBJ1-4; 9 bases match TRBD1. Sample: peripheral blood, taken 28 days after the second AZD1222 dose. The receptor was derived from an adult who received the AZD1222 COVID-19 vaccine. The CDR3 coding sequence is TGCAGCGTTAAACAGGGGGCGGGTGAAAAACTGTTTTTT. It translates to CSVKQGAGEKLFF.